One T cell receptor beta chain is described in this entry. What it binds is not known. There are 14 residues in the CDR3. Trimming shortened V by 5 bases and J by 2 bases, and 13 bases separated the two germline ends. The germline V gene encodes CDR1 MGHRA and CDR2 YSYEKL. The data stem from a study of CD8 T cells in Susac syndrome. Whole-study results and caveats: By the study's own acknowledgment, its TCR sequencing and HLA analysis included relatively few individuals.

Each multiple sclerosis control was a treatment-naive patient with relapsing-remitting disease that was either stable or active. The CD8+ and CD4+ T cells were isolated magnetically using a negative isolation approach, whereas the TEMRA cells were enriched by FACS. The RNA, about 0.5 to 1 ug, was put through reverse transcription using random hexamers. The CDR3 of TCR beta was amplified by immunoSEQ multiplex PCR across 54 Vbeta and 13 Jbeta. TCRdb itself ran the immunoSEQ multiplex PCR reads through MiXCR, one entry per CDR3 protein. Among almost 450,000 distinct CDR3 sequences listed, approximately 85% were seen once.

This chain links TRBV4-1 with TRBJ2-7; D is uncertain. Sequences were obtained from CD8+ T cells from PBMCs. The sequence was collected from a human donor with multiple sclerosis. In DNA form, the CDR3 reads TGCGCCAGCAGCTCAAATGTAGGGCCCTACGAGCAGTACTTC. Encoded protein: CASSSNVGPYEQYF.